This TCR beta chain comes out of a study of T cell repertoires in cytomegalovirus infection. V shed 3 bases and J shed 2 bases, with 11 bases lying between them. Germline CDR1 and CDR2: LGHNA and YNFKEQ. CDR3 length equals 15 residues. TCRdb re-derived calls from the reads in MiXCR, one entry per CDR3 protein. The repertoire holds fewer than 1,000,000 distinct CDR3 sequences, with about a third as singletons. This clonotype was seen a few times. Its antigen is as yet unknown. This sequence joins TRBV4-2 and TRBJ1-5; perhaps TRBD1 as D (6 bases). This TCR was recovered from a human donor in good health (CMV status not recorded). Some clones in this sample may be carry-over from other donors' samples. The sequences come from cultured CD8+ T cells from PBMCs, collected from culture after CMV antigen stimulation. CDR3 bases: TGTGCCAGCAGCCAGAACAGGGTTGGCAATCAGCCCCAGCATTTT. Its protein is CASSQNRVGNQPQHF.